The T cell receptor beta chain under discussion was sequenced for a study of OX40 agonist ivuxolimab in advanced cancers. On the study more broadly: Prior checkpoint blockade (anti-PD-1, anti-PD-L1 or anti-CTLA-4) was permitted; approximately 41% had it.

Germline-derived CDR1 and CDR2 are SQVTM and ANQGSEA. The V and J ends lost 6 bases and 4 bases, in that order; junction bases with no gene match: 10. The CDR3 runs to 14 residues. Exclusion of a patient followed from autoimmune disease history or systemic immunosuppression. Sampled blood was obtained at baseline, cycle 4 day 1, and cycle 7 day 1. The table came from immunoSEQ multiplex PCR; TCRdb's copy has only in-frame clones and leaves some out. The table includes fewer than 30,000 clones, around 86% detected once. The chain uses TRBV29-1 and TRBJ1-1, with 8 bases aligning to TRBD1. The sequencing here drew on CD4+ or CD8+ T cells sorted from blood, taken in a trial of the OX40 agonist ivuxolimab. The TCR originated in an adult with an advanced solid tumor such as melanoma, head and neck, liver or kidney cancer. CDR3 DNA sequence: TGCAGCGTGGCACCCGGGACAGGCGGCACTGAAGCTTTCTTT. Protein sequence: CSVAPGTGGTEAFF. The full variable domain, completed using reference TRBV29-1 and TRBJ1-1, is SAVISQKPSRDICQRGTSLTIQCQVDSQVTMMFWYRQQPGQSLTLIATANQGSEATYESGFVIDKFPISRPNLTFSTLTVSNMSPEDSSIYLCSVAPGTGGTEAFFGQGTRLTVV.